Detailed here is one T cell receptor beta chain. The data were obtained in a study of cytomegalovirus exposure and HLA in healthy donors. Sequenced by immunoSEQ multiplex PCR; TCRdb stores in-frame clones only, minus some. This repertoire shows tens of thousands of clones, roughly nine tenths found once; its top ten account for 2.2%. V was clipped by 5 bases and J by 7 bases; unmatched bases: 16. Germline V CDR1 and CDR2: SGHTA, FQGNSA. The CDR3 extends over 16 amino acids. Specimen: PBMCs. V is TRBV7-2 and J is TRBJ1-2, with 7 bases identical to TRBD1. This clonotype was sampled from a woman aged 25 to 39 in good health and CMV-seronegative. CDR3 sequence reads: CASSPYRDSGTSGYTF. CDR3 bases: TGTGCCAGCAGCCCATACCGGGACAGTGGTACGTCTGGCTACACCTTC.